The 3 T cell receptor beta chains in this list originate from one sample, sequenced in a study of shared clonotypes between healthy human individuals. Clones were read by immunoSEQ multiplex PCR, and TCRdb kept only the in-frame ones, dropping some. The sample lists fewer than 850,000 clones; about two thirds were seen once. The sequenced material came from memory CD4+ T cells sorted from blood. This sample's subset: CD45RA-negative fraction. These receptors came from a woman between 25 and 40 years old in good health.

A note on this clone: Other DNA sequences in the sample encode the same CDR3. The V call is TRBV5-1, the J call TRBJ2-1; 7 nucleotides match TRBD1. This CDR3 region has 14 residues. J was trimmed by 5 bases and V by 2 bases; bases with no gene match: 4. Per germline, CDR1 SGHRS and CDR2 YFSETQ. The CDR3 loop reads CASSFGTDHNEQFF. As DNA, the CDR3 is TGCGCCAGCAGCTTCGGGACAGACCACAATGAGCAGTTCTTC.

The V gene is TRBV5-4, the J gene TRBJ2-5; 8 nucleotides align to TRBD2. CDR1 and CDR2 (germline): SGHNT, YYREEE (reference sequence). The CDR3 sequence is 15 residues long. Trimming cost V 0 bases and J 5 bases; bases outside gene matches: 6. Here the CDR3 DNA reads TGTGCCAGCAGCTTGGGTGCGGGAGGAGGGGAGACCCAGTACTTC. It encodes CASSLGAGGGETQYF.

The chain uses TRBV7-2 and TRBJ1-3; D possibly corresponds to TRBD1 (5 bases). The CDR3 runs to 13 residues. Trimming removed 5 bases from V and 3 bases from J, with 8 bases in between. From germline, CDR1 is SGHTA and CDR2 FQGNSA. CDR3 protein: CASSDRLGNTIYF. The CDR3 nucleotides read TGTGCCAGCAGCGACAGACTTGGAAACACCATATATTTT.